The 5 T cell receptor beta chains below come from one sample, sequenced in a study of CDR3 diversity in severe acne. TCRdb called the PCR reads again in MiXCR, with one record for every CDR3 protein. The sample consists of 65,000 to 95,000 distinct CDR3 sequences, 45% to 60% of them appearing once. Sequencing was done on a sample of blood. The receptors come from a male donor in good health, without acne.

The chain combines TRBV2 with TRBJ2-2; D unclear. V lost 5 bases to trimming and J lost 1 base, with 8 bases between them. Per the germline V gene, CDR1 is SNHLY and CDR2 is FYNNEI. The CDR3 runs 14 residues. Here the CDR3 reads CASSYGLNTGELFF. As DNA, the CDR3 is TGTGCCAGCAGTTACGGTCTGAACACCGGGGAGCTGTTTTTT.

The chain carries TRBV20-1 and TRBJ1-2; D is undetermined. Germline CDR1 is DFQATT and CDR2 is SNEGSKA (reference sequence). This CDR3 contains 13 residues. Trimming pared 3 bases from V and 5 bases from J, leaving 13 bases between. The CDR3 protein is CSASLERAYGYTF. The CDR3 nucleotides read TGCAGTGCTAGCCTGGAAAGGGCTTATGGCTACACCTTC.

The sample holds a few counts of this clonotype. The genes are TRBV20-1 and TRBJ2-6; D call uncertain. This CDR3 comprises 12 residues. Germline V gives CDR1 DFQATT, CDR2 SNEGSKA (reference sequence). Trimming removed 7 bases at V and 3 bases at J, with 7 bases between. DNA for the CDR3: TGCAGTGGTGTAAGTGGGGCCAACGTCCTGACTTTC. This encodes CSGVSGANVLTF.

This clonotype has a count of ten or more. The rearrangement uses TRBV20-1 and TRBJ2-4, with 8 positions matching TRBD1. This CDR3 contains 14 residues. Germline V gene sequence: CDR1 DFQATT, CDR2 SNEGSKA (reference sequence). Germline trimming cut 1 base from V and 7 bases from J; bases unmatched to any gene: 6. This CDR3 reads CSARAQGVTNIQYF. In DNA, the CDR3 is TGCAGTGCTAGAGCACAGGGGGTAACGAACATTCAGTACTTC.

The V and J genes are TRBV6-4 and TRBJ2-7, with D possibly matching TRBD2 (6 bases). This CDR3 spans 13 amino acids. Germline V gene data show CDR1 as MRHNA and CDR2 as SNTAGT. Trimming stripped 8 bases from V and 2 bases from J, with 13 bases between. The CDR3 spells CASPGLLTYEQYF. The CDR3 DNA sequence: TGTGCCAGCCCGGGACTCTTAACCTACGAGCAGTACTTC.